The sequence of this TCR beta chain was determined in a study of blood T cell repertoires in COVID-19. CDR1 and CDR2 (germline): MGHRA, YSYEKL. Trimming removed 4 bases at V and 7 bases at J, with 21 bases between. The CDR3 runs 16 residues. Sequencing was performed with immunoSEQ multiplex PCR; in TCRdb, only in-frame clones are kept and a portion is missing. The table includes about 270,000 clones, 65% to 90% detected once. This clonotype was sampled from a human donor in a cohort sampled during active COVID-19. Sequenced input: peripheral blood. The V and J genes are TRBV4-1 and TRBJ2-3, with unresolved D. The CDR3 nucleotides are TGCGCCAGCAGCCCCCCTGAAGGTTCAGGCCACCATACGCAGTATTTT. It codes for CASSPPEGSGHHTQYF.